These T cell receptor beta chains were read from a single sample in a study of blood T cell repertoires in COVID-19. Profiled with immunoSEQ multiplex PCR; TCRdb holds only in-frame clones, not every one. The table records about 120,000 clones, approximately 81% of them present only once. Sequenced material: peripheral blood. These TCRs come from a man aged 60 to 69 with acute or convalescent COVID-19. Both conserved end residues are part of each CDR3. Each record gives: J gene, V gene, clone size, D gene, CDR3 DNA, CDR3 protein. The D gene is left open where the match is weak. Size is omitted from some rows. Given values are once, few, many or a class for expanded clones.

>TRBJ2-1|TRBV18|-|TRBD2
TGTGCCAGCTCACCACCTAGCGGGAGCGTATACAATGAGCAGTTCTTC
CASSPPSGSVYNEQFF
>TRBJ2-2|TRBV6-6|few|TRBD1
TGTGCCAGCAGTTCGGGACAGGGTACAGGCGGGGAGCTGTTTTTT
CASSSGQGTGGELFF
>TRBJ1-6|TRBV5-1|many|TRBD1
TGCGCCAGCAGCCTTCGGGACAGAGACTCCTCAGTGCATTCACCCCTCCACTTT
CASSLRDRDSSVHSPLHF
>TRBJ2-1|TRBV7-8|-|TRBD1
TGTGCCAGCAGCCACCCGGGACAGGGGAATGAGCAGTTCTTC
CASSHPGQGNEQFF
>TRBJ1-5|TRBV15|-|TRBD1
TGTGCCACCAGCAGCGATGGGACAGGATACAATCAGCCCCAGCATTTT
CATSSDGTGYNQPQHF
>TRBJ2-7|TRBV9|many|TRBD2
TGTGCCAGCAGCCCTGCGCCGGGACTAGCGGGAGGTGGAGGAGGGGAGCAGTACTTC
CASSPAPGLAGGGGGEQYF
>TRBJ2-3|TRBV7-9|once|-
TGTGCCAGCAGCTTGAGGGAAACAGATACGCAGTATTTT
CASSLRETDTQYF
>TRBJ2-3|TRBV5-1|-|-
TGCGCCAGCAGCTTGGGGGACATAAGCACAGATACGCAGTATTTT
CASSLGDISTDTQYF
>TRBJ2-6|TRBV5-4|-|TRBD2
TGTGCCAGCAACCTTGGGGGGGAGGGCGGCAACGTCCTGACTTTC
CASNLGGEGGNVLTF
>TRBJ2-3|TRBV5-4|few|TRBD2
TGTGCCAGCTCTTGGGCGGGAGACACAGATACGCAGTATTTT
CASSWAGDTDTQYF
>TRBJ1-2|TRBV7-9|-|-
TGTGCCAGCAGCCCAGGGGTAAACTATGGCTACACCTTC
CASSPGVNYGYTF
>TRBJ1-3|TRBV29-1|-|-
TGCAGCGTTACAGGTCGTTGGGGAAACACCATATATTTT
CSVTGRWGNTIYF
>TRBJ1-2|TRBV28|-|TRBD1
TGTGCCAGCAGCCCGACAGGGGGCTATGGCTACACCTTC
CASSPTGGYGYTF
>TRBJ2-2|TRBV19|-|-
TGTGCCAGTAGTCTAAAGGGGATGGGCACCGGGGAGCTGTTTTTT
CASSLKGMGTGELFF
>TRBJ2-5|TRBV6-5|few|TRBD2
TGTGCCAGCAGTTGGGGACTAGCGGGGCAAGAGACCCAGTACTTC
CASSWGLAGQETQYF
>TRBJ1-2|TRBV10-3|-|TRBD1
TGTGCCACCTCACAGGGGGAAAACTATGGCTACACCTTC
CATSQGENYGYTF
>TRBJ2-5|TRBV5-4|-|TRBD1
TGTGCCAGCAGCTTGGACAGGGGTCGAGAGACCCAGTACTTC
CASSLDRGRETQYF
>TRBJ1-6|TRBV12-3/TRBV12-4|-|-
TGTGCCAGCAGGGGTCTAGATTCACCCCTCCACTTT
CASRGLDSPLHF
>TRBJ2-5|TRBV10-2|-|-
TGCGCCAGCAGTGAACAGGGAGAGACCCAGTACTTC
CASSEQGETQYF
>TRBJ2-1|TRBV19|-|-
TGTGCCAGTAGTTGGACAGTGGGGAGTTCCTACAATGAGCAGTTCTTC
CASSWTVGSSYNEQFF
>TRBJ2-1|TRBV5-4|-|-
TGTGCCAGCAGCCTTGGGGCAGGCGATTACAATGAGCAGTTCTTC
CASSLGAGDYNEQFF
>TRBJ1-6|TRBV24-1|few|-
TGTGCCACCAGTGGCCACAGGGAAGGGAATTCACCCCTCCACTTT
CATSGHREGNSPLHF
>TRBJ2-3|TRBV7-2|-|TRBD1
TGTGCCAGCAGCACCCGGACAGGGGGCGGTTTAGACACAGATACGCAGTATTTT
CASSTRTGGGLDTDTQYF
>TRBJ2-7|TRBV15|-|TRBD2
TGTGCCACCAGCAGAGGGCGCGGGAGCTCCTACGAGCAGTACTTC
CATSRGRGSSYEQYF
>TRBJ1-2|TRBV29-1|-|-
TGCAGCGTTGTTTCGACAGCCTATGGCTACACCTTC
CSVVSTAYGYTF
>TRBJ1-4|TRBV6-5|-|-
TGTGCCAGCAAGGGCGGGGGAGGTGAAAAACTGTTTTTT
CASKGGGGEKLFF
>TRBJ2-2|TRBV24-1|few|TRBD2
TGTGCCACCAGTGAACCTAGCGGGCGCCGGAACACCGGGGAGCTGTTTTTT
CATSEPSGRRNTGELFF
>TRBJ2-1|TRBV5-3|-|TRBD2
TGTGCCAGAAGCCCGTCGGGCGGGAGGTCCAATGAGCAGTTCTTC
CARSPSGGRSNEQFF
>TRBJ2-1|TRBV5-6|once|-
TGTGCCAGCAGCTTGACACCGACCTACAATGAGCAGTTCTTC
CASSLTPTYNEQFF
>TRBJ2-2|TRBV18|few|TRBD1
TGTGCCAGCTCACCAGGGACAGAGAACACCGGGGAGCTGTTTTTT
CASSPGTENTGELFF
>TRBJ1-4|TRBV30|few|TRBD1
TGTGCCTGGAGTGTACAGGGGGCTAGTAATGAAAAACTGTTTTTT
CAWSVQGASNEKLFF
>TRBJ2-1|TRBV5-1|-|TRBD2
TGCGCCAGCAGCTTGGGGGGGACTAGCGTTTACAATGAGCAGTTCTTC
CASSLGGTSVYNEQFF
>TRBJ2-7|TRBV3-1/TRBV3-2|few|TRBD2
TGTGCCAGCAGCCAAGAGGGACTACACGAGCAGTACTTC
CASSQEGLHEQYF
>TRBJ2-1|TRBV19|once|TRBD2
TGTGCCAGTAGTATAGGGACTAGCGGGCCCAATGAGCAGTTCTTC
CASSIGTSGPNEQFF